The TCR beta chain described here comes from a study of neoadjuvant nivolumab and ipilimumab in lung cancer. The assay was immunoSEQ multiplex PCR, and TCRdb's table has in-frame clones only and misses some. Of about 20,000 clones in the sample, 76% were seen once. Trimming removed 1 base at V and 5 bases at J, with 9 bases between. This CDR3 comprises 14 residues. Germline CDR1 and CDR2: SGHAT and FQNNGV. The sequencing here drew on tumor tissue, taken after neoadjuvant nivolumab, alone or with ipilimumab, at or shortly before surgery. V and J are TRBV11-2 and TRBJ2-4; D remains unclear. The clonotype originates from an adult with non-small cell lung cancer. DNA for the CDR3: TGTGCCAGCAGCTTAGCATCCTACCAAAACATTCAGTACTTC. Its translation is CASSLASYQNIQYF. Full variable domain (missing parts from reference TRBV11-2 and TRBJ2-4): EAGVAQSPRYKIIEKRQSVAFWCNPISGHATLYWYQQILGQGPKLLIQFQNNGVVDDSQLPKDRFSAERLKGVDSTLKIQPAKLEDSAVYLCASSLASYQNIQYFGAGTRLSVL.